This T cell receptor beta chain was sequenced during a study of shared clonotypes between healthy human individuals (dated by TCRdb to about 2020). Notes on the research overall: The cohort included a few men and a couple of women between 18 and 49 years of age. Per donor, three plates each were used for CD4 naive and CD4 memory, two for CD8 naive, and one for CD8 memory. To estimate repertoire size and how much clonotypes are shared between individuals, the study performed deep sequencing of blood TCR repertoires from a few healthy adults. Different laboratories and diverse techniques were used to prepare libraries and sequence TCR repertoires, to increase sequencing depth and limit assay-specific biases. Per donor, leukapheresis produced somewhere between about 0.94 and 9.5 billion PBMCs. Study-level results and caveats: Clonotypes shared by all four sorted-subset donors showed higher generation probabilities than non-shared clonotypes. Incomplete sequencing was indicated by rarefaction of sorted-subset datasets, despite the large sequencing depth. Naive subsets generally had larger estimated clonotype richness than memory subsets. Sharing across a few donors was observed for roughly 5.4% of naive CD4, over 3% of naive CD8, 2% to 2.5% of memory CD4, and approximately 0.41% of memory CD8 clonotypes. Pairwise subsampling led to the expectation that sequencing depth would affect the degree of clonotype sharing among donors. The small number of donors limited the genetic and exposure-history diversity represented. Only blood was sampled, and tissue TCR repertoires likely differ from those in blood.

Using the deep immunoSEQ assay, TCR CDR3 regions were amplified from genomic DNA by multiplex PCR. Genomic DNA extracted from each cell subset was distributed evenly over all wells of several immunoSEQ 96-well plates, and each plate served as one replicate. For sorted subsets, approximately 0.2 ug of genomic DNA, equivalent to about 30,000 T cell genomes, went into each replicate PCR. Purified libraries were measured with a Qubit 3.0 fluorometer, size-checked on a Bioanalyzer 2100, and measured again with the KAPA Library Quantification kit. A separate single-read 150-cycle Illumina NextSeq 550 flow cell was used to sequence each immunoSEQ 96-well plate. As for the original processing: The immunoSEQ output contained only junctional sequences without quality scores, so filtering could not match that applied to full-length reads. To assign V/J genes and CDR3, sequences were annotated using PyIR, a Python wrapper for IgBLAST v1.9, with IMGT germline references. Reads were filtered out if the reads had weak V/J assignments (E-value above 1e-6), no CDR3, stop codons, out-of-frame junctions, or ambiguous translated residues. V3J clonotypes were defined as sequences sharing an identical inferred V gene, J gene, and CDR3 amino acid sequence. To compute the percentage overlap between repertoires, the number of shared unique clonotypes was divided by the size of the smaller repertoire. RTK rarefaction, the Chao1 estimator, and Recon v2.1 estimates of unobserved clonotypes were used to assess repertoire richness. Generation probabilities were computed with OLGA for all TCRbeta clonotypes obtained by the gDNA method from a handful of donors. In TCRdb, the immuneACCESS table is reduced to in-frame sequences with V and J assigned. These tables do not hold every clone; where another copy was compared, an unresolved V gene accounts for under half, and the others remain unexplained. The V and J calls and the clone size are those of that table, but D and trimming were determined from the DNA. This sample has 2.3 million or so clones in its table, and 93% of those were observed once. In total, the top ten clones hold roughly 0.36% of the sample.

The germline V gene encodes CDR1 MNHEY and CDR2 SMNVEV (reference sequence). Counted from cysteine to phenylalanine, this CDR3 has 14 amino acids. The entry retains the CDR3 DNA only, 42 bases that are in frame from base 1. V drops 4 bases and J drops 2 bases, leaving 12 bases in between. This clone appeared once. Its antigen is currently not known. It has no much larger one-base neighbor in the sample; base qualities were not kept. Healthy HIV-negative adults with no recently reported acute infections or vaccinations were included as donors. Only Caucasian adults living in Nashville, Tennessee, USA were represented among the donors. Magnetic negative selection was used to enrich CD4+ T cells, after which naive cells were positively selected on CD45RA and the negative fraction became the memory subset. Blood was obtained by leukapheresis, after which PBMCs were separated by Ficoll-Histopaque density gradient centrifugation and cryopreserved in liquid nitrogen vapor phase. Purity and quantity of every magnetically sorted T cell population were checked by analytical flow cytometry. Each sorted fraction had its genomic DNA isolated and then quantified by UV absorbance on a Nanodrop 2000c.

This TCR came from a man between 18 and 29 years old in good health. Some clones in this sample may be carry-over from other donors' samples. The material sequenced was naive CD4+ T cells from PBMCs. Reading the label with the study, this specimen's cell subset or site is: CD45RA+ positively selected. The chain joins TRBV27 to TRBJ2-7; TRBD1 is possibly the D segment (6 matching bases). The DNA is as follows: TGTGCCAGCAGTTCCCTCTCAGGGGCCTACGAGCAGTACTTC. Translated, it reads CASSSLSGAYEQYF.